This T cell receptor beta chain stems from a study of T cell responses to AZD1222 COVID-19 vaccine (dated by TCRdb to the early 2020s). Study-level background: TCR sequencing was performed for 233 trial participants, of whom around 200 were given two doses of AZD1222 and 26 were given two doses of MenACWY control vaccine. Trial participants were enrolled by age into subgroups of 18-55, 56-69 and 70-plus years, and about 150, 27 and 61 TCR-sequenced participants, respectively, were included in these subgroups.

After removal of 7 bases from V and 3 bases from J, the junction retains 0 bases not matched to a gene. The germline V gene (reference sequence) specifies MNHEY as CDR1 and SMNVEV as CDR2. The CDR3 starts with the cysteine, ends with the phenylalanine, and has 12 residues. The DNA shown is the 36-base CDR3, in frame from base 1. Notes on this clone: The specificity of this receptor is unknown. Nothing much larger sits one base from this clone, and base qualities are not available.

The time point label here, explained by the study, means: about 28 days (+/-7) after the second vaccine dose. AZD1222 recipients whose second dose came at about 4 weeks and those whose second dose came at about 12 weeks were combined into one group, since spike-specific TCR depth and breadth did not differ between the two schedules. Vaccinee samples were obtained from the UK trials COV001 and COV002, which included a single-blind randomized controlled phase 2/3 trial of AZD1222 (ChAdOx1 nCoV-19) in healthy adults. For TCRbeta chain sequencing, PBMC samples from trial participants were taken at day 0 and at day 28 after the second dose. Beyond this particular receptor, the publication reports: Because no day 14 peak-response samples were available, the repertoires could be characterized only after the peak T cell response. Conclusions about previously exposed vaccinees are limited, since just a handful of AZD1222 recipients were seropositive for SARS-CoV-2 at baseline. The whole spike protein was spanned by vaccine-associated CD4 TCRs, and dominant responses were seen in regions 160-218 and 743-854. Spike-specific TCR breadth and depth rose significantly after two AZD1222 doses compared with day 0 and with MenACWY recipients. Participants were mostly white British and included more females than males, and it was suggested by the authors that clonal diversity may have been underestimated. The 56-69-year group was small, and its depth increase did not reach significance, likely because of low power. Reportedly, close to half of the unique spike-specific TCRs recognized epitopes lying outside the regions that are mutated in the B.1.351 and B.1.1.7 variants.

The CDR3 regions of human TCRbeta chains were analyzed by immunosequencing. As for how the authors treated the data: TCRs in the repertoires were compared against a reference library of SARS-CoV-2-specific TCRs that had been generated with the MIRA antigen-specificity platform. Breadth was defined as the fraction of unique TCRs that were SARS-CoV-2-associated, and depth was defined as the fraction of total T cells that were SARS-CoV-2-associated. Each spike-specific TCR was assigned to its reactive spike region and to a CD4 or CD8 class using the MIRA data. Log10-transformed breadth and depth values were compared by one-way ANOVA with Sidak's multiple comparisons tests. As stored in TCRdb, this immuneACCESS dataset retains in-frame rearrangements with V and J assigned. A fraction of the clones does not appear; measured against another copy, unresolved V genes explain less than half of the discrepancy, and the remainder lacks a known reason. That table is the source of V, J and clone size, and D and trimming were worked out from the DNA. The table for this sample lists roughly 190,000 clones; approximately 91% of them were counted only once. 3% to 3.5% of the sample rests with the top ten.

The source was peripheral blood, collected 28 days after the second AZD1222 dose. The chain links TRBV27 with TRBJ2-7; 10 central nucleotides agree with TRBD2. The clonotype comes from an adult who received the AZD1222 COVID-19 vaccine. The nucleotides read TGTGCCAGCACTAGCGGGGGCTACGAGCAGTACTTC. This is translated as CASTSGGYEQYF.